This T cell receptor beta chain stems from a study of T cell responses to AZD1222 COVID-19 vaccine. TCRdb's copy holds only in-frame clones and misses some; the assay was immunoSEQ multiplex PCR. This sample has about 110,000 clones, with roughly 87% found just once. Second doses at about 4 or about 12 weeks were pooled. The CDR3 is made up of 18 amino acids. V was clipped by 6 bases and J by 1 base, with 24 bases between them. The germline CDR1 and CDR2 sequences are SGHTA and FQGNSA. The source is an adult who received the AZD1222 COVID-19 vaccine. The rearrangement joins TRBV7-2 to TRBJ2-5; possible D gene TRBD1, 6 bases. This specimen was peripheral blood, taken 28 days after the second AZD1222 dose. The CDR3 sequence: CASSRTSRSRGSQETQYF. CDR3 sequence (DNA): TGTGCCAGCAGTAGAACCAGCAGGTCCAGGGGCTCCCAAGAGACCCAGTACTTC.